Below are 6 T cell receptor beta chains sequenced from a single sample in a study of Tregs in tolerant kidney transplant recipients (dated by TCRdb to the late 2010s). The time point label of this sample denotes: blood sample drawn before combined kidney and bone marrow transplant. Libraries were constructed by the immunoSEQ multiplex PCR assay. TCRdb provides this immuneACCESS table in a form limited to in-frame rearrangements. Some clones are lacking; in checked studies, under half of them reflect an unresolved V gene, and why the rest are absent is not known. The sample has about 77,000 clones on record, 95% to 98% of them singletons. Of the sample, 0.55% to 0.6% falls within the top ten clones. Sequencing was performed on CD4+ T cells from blood, taken before the transplant. These receptors originate from a human donor who received a combined kidney and bone marrow transplant.

The J gene is TRBJ2-1, the V gene TRBV7-3; tentative D call: TRBD1 (5 bases). This CDR3 is built from 13 residues. Germline values: CDR1 SGHTA, CDR2 FQGTGA. The germline V and J ends were trimmed by 3 bases and 6 bases, with 9 bases remaining between them. DNA for the CDR3: TGTGCCAGCAGCTTTCCAGGGCGCAATGAGCAGTTCTTC. Protein: CASSFPGRNEQFF.

This sequence joins TRBV18 and TRBJ2-7, with 7 bases matching TRBD2. V was clipped by 3 bases and J by 5 bases; unmatched bases: 13. This CDR3 region has 16 residues. Germline CDR1 KGHSH, CDR2 LQKENI. In DNA, the CDR3 is TGTGCCAGCTCACCCCTCCGGGCCCGGGCGGGGGACGAGCAGTACTTC. Translation: CASSPLRARAGDEQYF.

The chain joins TRBV5-1 to TRBJ2-1; the match to TRBD2 covers 9 bases. The CDR3 has 15 amino acids. Trimming cost V 7 bases and J 10 bases; bases outside gene matches: 15. The germline gives CDR1 SGHRS, CDR2 YFSETQ. The DNA of the CDR3 is TGCGCCAGCGGCACCCAGGTAGCGGGAGTGGGAGAGCAGTTCTTC. Amino acids: CASGTQVAGVGEQFF.

CDR3 residues: CASIQLGEGNQPQHF. The DNA of the CDR3 is TGTGCCAGCATTCAGTTGGGGGAGGGGAATCAGCCCCAGCATTTT. The chain links TRBV27 to TRBJ1-5; tentative D call: TRBD1 (5 bases). Trimming took off 7 bases at V and 4 bases at J, with 17 bases between the two ends. There are 15 residues in the CDR3. CDR1 and CDR2 (germline): MNHEY, SMNVEV (reference sequence).

This chain links TRBV7-9 with TRBJ1-4, with D uncertain. The CDR3 covers 15 residues. Trimming took 2 bases from V and 0 from J, leaving 7 bases between them. Germline V gene sequence: CDR1 SEHNR, CDR2 FQNEAQ (reference sequence). The CDR3 reads CASSLMRATNEKLFF. CDR3 coding DNA: TGTGCCAGCAGCTTAATGAGGGCAACTAATGAAAAACTGTTTTTT.

The V call is TRBV19, the J call TRBJ2-7, with 9 bases that match TRBD1. The CDR3 consists of 15 residues. Losses at the gene ends were 7 bases for V and 2 bases for J; bases not matched to a gene: 9. The germline gives CDR1 LNHDA, CDR2 SQIVND (reference sequence). The CDR3: CASTKGQGIAYEQYF. In DNA, the CDR3 is TGTGCCAGTACTAAGGGACAGGGCATCGCCTACGAGCAGTACTTC.